Many counts were recorded for the clone carrying this T cell receptor beta chain. The entry originates in a study of identical twins. Germline V gene lookup returns CDR1 ENHRY and CDR2 SYGVKD. The CDR3 is 21 amino acids. The V and J ends lost 2 bases and 0 bases, in that order; junction bases with no gene match: 11. TCRdb recomputed calls from the 5' RACE reads with MiXCR, one row per CDR3 protein. This table holds roughly 1,500,000 distinct CDR3 sequences, about 30% found once. The sequenced sample was cord blood. The TCR originated in a newborn girl in good health. This chain links TRBV10-3 with TRBJ2-1, with 15 bases aligning to TRBD2. The CDR3 spells CAISEKLGTSGRSLSYNEQFF. The DNA for the CDR3 is TGTGCCATCAGTGAGAAACTAGGGACTAGCGGGAGGTCCCTCTCCTACAATGAGCAGTTCTTC.